These 25 T cell receptor beta chains share one sample of origin, sequenced in a study of cytotoxic CD8 clonotypes in ibrutinib-treated CLL (dated by TCRdb to 2020 to 2022). Library creation used the immunoSEQ multiplex PCR assay. Here the immuneACCESS table is served through TCRdb, limited to in-frame sequences with V and J called. Missing clones are a known gap in these copies; in checked studies unresolved V genes cover under half, and the rest lacks a known reason. The sample includes some 290,000 clones, with about 77% observed a single time. About 6.7% of the sample is taken by the ten largest. Sequenced here: PBMCs, sampled before ibrutinib treatment. All receptors come from a human donor with chronic lymphocytic leukemia.

This clone was observed a handful of times. V usage is TRBV19 and J usage is TRBJ1-2; 7 positions match TRBD1. Germline V gives CDR1 LNHDA, CDR2 SQIVND (reference sequence). CDR3 length: 16 amino acids. After removal of 4 bases from V and 4 bases from J, the junction contained 12 bases not matched to a gene. CDR3 sequence: CASSTCPGGNCYGYTF. The CDR3 nucleotides are TGTGCCAGTAGTACCTGTCCAGGGGGAAATTGCTATGGCTACACCTTC.

The chain joins TRBV7-9 to TRBJ1-5; perhaps TRBD1 as D (6 bases). Germline V gene lookup returns CDR1 SEHNR and CDR2 FQNEAQ (reference sequence). There are 15 residues in the CDR3. The V and J ends lost 3 bases and 5 bases respectively, with 14 bases between them. DNA of the CDR3: TGTGCCAGCAGCTTCGGAGGGGGGGGTGATCAGCCCCAGCATTTT. Its protein product is CASSFGGGGDQPQHF.

The chain combines TRBV4-1 with TRBJ2-3, with a weak D call TRBD2 (5 bases). V lost 2 bases, J lost 0 bases, and 12 bases lay in between. The germline V gene has CDR1 MGHRA and CDR2 YSYEKL. The CDR3 is 16 amino acids. CDR3 loop: CASSQTADPSTDTQYF. In DNA form, the CDR3 reads TGCGCCAGCAGCCAAACAGCGGATCCTAGCACAGATACGCAGTATTTT.

This clone was counted once. The rearrangement uses TRBV6-5 and TRBJ1-2; D not resolved. Germline V gene lookup returns CDR1 MNHEY and CDR2 SVGAGI. V lost 4 bases, J lost 5 bases, and 14 bases lay in between. The CDR3 has 14 amino acids. CDR3 sequence reads: CASSLSARFYGYTF. The CDR3 nucleotides read TGTGCCAGCAGTTTGTCAGCGAGGTTTTATGGCTACACCTTC.

This chain connects TRBV6-4 to TRBJ1-1, with TRBD1 as a possible D gene (6 bases). CDR3 length: 15 amino acids. Trimming pared 2 bases from V and 11 bases from J, leaving 21 bases between. Germline V gene lookup returns CDR1 MRHNA and CDR2 SNTAGT. This chain's CDR3 is CASSDVPGTYQGAFF. As DNA, the CDR3 is TGTGCCAGCAGTGACGTCCCCGGGACATACCAGGGGGCTTTCTTT.

This chain joins TRBV19 and TRBJ1-5, with 10 bases that match TRBD1. The CDR3 loop spans 15 amino acids. Looked up from germline, CDR1 is LNHDA and CDR2 is SQIVND (reference sequence). The V gene end was trimmed by 1 base and the J gene end by 4 bases; junction bases not matched to a gene: 1. As DNA, the CDR3 is TGTGCCAGTAGTATAGGGACAGGGGGGAATCAGCCCCAGCATTTT. Protein sequence: CASSIGTGGNQPQHF.

The V call is TRBV30, the J call TRBJ1-2; D is ambiguous. Per the germline V gene, CDR1 is GTSNPN and CDR2 is SVGIG (reference sequence). Trimming left V 3 bases short and J 7 bases short, with 9 bases between. The CDR3 length is 11 residues. CDR3: CAWSRGRGYTF. Here the CDR3 DNA reads TGTGCCTGGAGCCGCGGACGTGGCTACACCTTC.

This clone has just one count. This chain joins TRBV5-6 and TRBJ2-1; 9 bases map to TRBD1. Unmatched junction bases numbered 7, after V lost 4 bases and J lost 5 bases. Per the germline V gene, CDR1 is SGHDT and CDR2 is YYEEEE. There are 15 residues in the CDR3. The DNA of the CDR3 is TGTGCCAGCAGCGGAGGGACAGGGCTCAACAATGAGCAGTTCTTC. Protein product: CASSGGTGLNNEQFF.

The V and J genes are TRBV27 and TRBJ1-4, with 7 positions matching TRBD1. After removal of 5 bases from V and 8 bases from J, the junction contained 11 bases not matched to a gene. The CDR3 runs 15 residues. The V gene's germline CDR1 is MNHEY and CDR2 SMNVEV (reference sequence). The CDR3 is CASSRRQGYSEKLFF. CDR3 nucleotides: TGTGCCAGCAGTAGACGACAGGGCTATTCGGAAAAACTGTTTTTT.

This clone was detected a few times. The rearrangement joins TRBV27 to TRBJ2-7, with 9 nucleotides matching TRBD2. CDR1 is MNHEY and CDR2 is SMNVEV in the germline V gene (reference sequence). There are 13 residues in the CDR3. The junction had 4 bases not matched to a gene; V was cut back by 3 bases and J by 7 bases. CDR3 DNA sequence: TGTGCCAGCAGTTTCACTAGCGGGTTGGAGCAGTACTTC. Its protein is CASSFTSGLEQYF.

The chain joins TRBV28 to TRBJ1-2; TRBD1 agrees at 9 bases. CDR1 MDHEN and CDR2 SYDVKM come from the germline V gene. There are 15 residues in the CDR3. V dropped 8 bases and J dropped 5; count of bases not matched to a gene: 12. The DNA for the CDR3 is TGTGCCAGCCGTCCCGTAACAGGGGGCTTATATGGCTACACCTTC. Its protein product is CASRPVTGGLYGYTF.

The V call is TRBV19, the J call TRBJ2-1; no clear D gene. V was pared by 5 bases and J by 7 bases, with 9 bases between. Germline V gene lookup returns CDR1 LNHDA and CDR2 SQIVND (reference sequence). The length of the CDR3 is 12 residues. CDR3 nucleotides: TGTGCCAGTAGTTCCCTCGCGAATGAGCAGTTCTTC. Translation: CASSSLANEQFF.

The chain is built from TRBV29-1 and TRBJ2-7; D is uncertain. The V gene lost 4 bases and the J gene lost 2 bases, with 6 bases spanning the gap. Germline loops: CDR1 SQVTM, CDR2 ANQGSEA. The length of the CDR3 is 11 residues. CDR3 sequence reads: CSVGGTYEQYF. Written as DNA, the CDR3 is TGCAGCGTTGGAGGAACCTACGAGCAGTACTTC.

The gene calls are TRBV18 and TRBJ2-5, with D unresolved. The V gene's germline CDR1 is KGHSH and CDR2 LQKENI. V was shortened by 2 bases and J by 0 bases, with 10 bases between the two germline ends. This CDR3 is built from 15 residues. CDR3 amino acids: CASSPAGPYQETQYF. The CDR3 DNA reads TGTGCCAGCTCACCAGCTGGGCCGTACCAAGAGACCCAGTACTTC.

V gene TRBV6-1 combines with J gene TRBJ1-4; D is uncertain. The CDR3 has 13 residues. Germline V lookup: CDR1 MNHNS, CDR2 SASEGT. Trimming cost V 4 bases and J 7 bases, with 10 bases left between them. The CDR3 DNA follows: TGTGCCAGCAGTGTGGGCCGCGGTGAAAAACTGTTTTTT. Translated: CASSVGRGEKLFF.

The genes are TRBV2 and TRBJ2-7; either TRBD1 or TRBD2 may supply D (6 bases each). CDR3 length equals 12 residues. V dropped 8 bases and J dropped 4 bases, with 12 bases sitting between them. CDR1 is SNHLY and CDR2 is FYNNEI in the germline V gene. CDR3 in DNA: TGTGCCAGCCTAAAGGGGGGATACGAGCAGTACTTC. Translated, it gives CASLKGGYEQYF.

This clone was seen a handful of times. This CDR3 reads CASSNGQGQGGYGYTF. CDR3 coding DNA: TGCGCCAGCAGCAACGGACAGGGTCAAGGAGGCTATGGCTACACCTTC. This chain joins TRBV5-1 and TRBJ1-2; TRBD1 matches at 8 bases. Germline V lookup: CDR1 SGHRS, CDR2 YFSETQ. This CDR3 contains 16 residues. V shed 4 bases and J 4 bases; nucleotides not matched to a gene: 12.

V and J are TRBV7-6 and TRBJ2-3; D is undetermined. This CDR3 contains 15 residues. V was cut by 5 bases and J by 0 bases, with 12 bases left in between. Germline CDR1 SGHVS, CDR2 FNYEAQ. The CDR3 here is CASSPEWRSTDTQYF. The CDR3 DNA is TGTGCCAGCAGCCCTGAATGGCGGAGCACAGATACGCAGTATTTT.

The gene calls are TRBV19 and TRBJ2-3, with a weak D call TRBD1 (5 bases). Trimming removed 2 bases from V and 5 bases from J, with 11 bases in between. Looked up from germline, CDR1 is LNHDA and CDR2 is SQIVND (reference sequence). The CDR3 extends over 14 amino acids. CDR3 nucleotide sequence: TGTGCCAGTAGTATAATTTGGGGCGGAGATACGCAGTATTTT. Its protein product is CASSIIWGGDTQYF.

The chain employs TRBV7-2 and TRBJ2-1; D perhaps matches TRBD2 (5 bases). The CDR3 is 17 amino acids. Between the trimmed V and J ends, which lost 2 bases and 8 bases, there was a span of 22 bases. Germline V gives CDR1 SGHTA, CDR2 FQGNSA. The CDR3 DNA is TGTGCCAGCAGCTTATTTGCCCGCCACACTAGTCCACATGAGCAGTTCTTC. Translated, it gives CASSLFARHTSPHEQFF.

In this sample, this clone turned up once. The chain recombines TRBV18 with TRBJ2-2; D call uncertain. CDR3 size: 12 residues. Germline CDR1 is KGHSH and CDR2 is LQKENI. The ends were cut back, 2 bases at V and 7 bases at J, with 5 bases in the middle. CDR3 protein: CASSPFGGELFF. The CDR3 DNA follows: TGTGCCAGCTCACCATTCGGCGGGGAGCTGTTTTTT.

The chain couples TRBV19 to TRBJ2-4; D gene uncertain. V was clipped by 5 bases and J by 0 bases, with 8 bases between them. This CDR3 has 14 amino acids. Germline CDR1 and CDR2: LNHDA and SQIVND (reference sequence). Here the CDR3 DNA reads TGTGCCAGTAGTGCGACGGTAGCCAAAAACATTCAGTACTTC. Amino acids: CASSATVAKNIQYF.

The rearrangement links TRBV2 to TRBJ1-3, with 7 bases aligning to TRBD1. CDR1 is SNHLY, CDR2 FYNNEI, per germline. This CDR3 has 14 residues. After removal of 3 bases from V and 7 bases from J, the junction contained 6 bases not matched to a gene. CDR3 in amino acids: CASSDRGKRNTIYF. The CDR3 nucleotides read TGTGCCAGCAGTGACAGGGGGAAAAGGAACACCATATATTTT.

CDR3 in DNA: TGTGCCAGCAGGCCCGCATGGTCCTCAAACATTCAGTACTTC. It yields the protein CASRPAWSSNIQYF. The genes are TRBV11-2 and TRBJ2-4; no clear D gene. The germline V gene has CDR1 SGHAT and CDR2 FQNNGV. The CDR3 sequence is 14 residues long. Trimming took off 6 bases at V and 6 bases at J, with 15 bases between the two ends.

This chain joins TRBV7-9 and TRBJ2-4, with D unresolved. The ends were cut back, 5 bases at V and 10 bases at J, with 6 bases in the middle. The CDR3 has 10 residues. CDR1 and CDR2 (germline): SEHNR, FQNEAQ (reference sequence). CDR3 sequence reads: CASSGYIQYF. In nucleotides, the CDR3 is TGTGCCAGCAGCGGATATATTCAGTACTTC. Looking up the rest from reference TRBV7-9 and TRBJ2-4 gives the full variable domain: DTGVSQNPRHKITKRGQNVTFRCDPISEHNRLYWYRQTLGQGPEFLTYFQNEAQLEKSRLLSDRFSAERPKGSFSTLEIQRTEQGDSAMYLCASSGYIQYFGAGTRLSVL.